Only a few counts were recorded for the clone carrying this T cell receptor (beta chain). This specimen belongs to a study of tumor-infiltrating lymphocytes in localized non-small cell lung cancer. Using immunoSEQ multiplex PCR, the repertoire was profiled, and TCRdb retains in-frame clones only, with some absent. The data show about 21,000 clones, with 80% seen just once and about 3.6% held by the top ten. Between the trimmed V and J ends, which lost 5 bases and 3 bases, there was a span of 13 bases. CDR1 is SGHTA, CDR2 FQGTGA, per germline. This CDR3 region has 14 residues. The TCR comes from a human donor with non-small cell lung cancer. The material sequenced was lung tumor tissue. This rearrangement joins TRBV7-3 to TRBJ1-1, with unresolved D. CDR3 protein: CASSPSGQHTEAFF. Here the CDR3 DNA reads TGTGCCAGCAGCCCAAGTGGTCAGCACACTGAAGCTTTCTTT.